These T cell receptor beta chains were read from a single sample in a study of T cell responses to AZD1222 COVID-19 vaccine. Clones were sequenced by immunoSEQ multiplex PCR, and TCRdb holds only the in-frame ones, with some missing. Of just over 95,000 clones detected, 85% to 90% appear once; the ten largest clones hold roughly 4%. The specimen comprised peripheral blood, sampled on day 0 of AZD1222 vaccination. Source of these receptors: an adult in good health. CDR3s include the opening cysteine and the closing phenylalanine or tryptophan. The order of the fields is V gene, J gene, CDR3 protein.

>TRBV30|TRBJ1-1
CAWTPTELMNTEAFF
>TRBV12-3/TRBV12-4|TRBJ1-4
CASSLLPGEKLFF
>TRBV19|TRBJ2-7
CASSRRTGSGYEQYF
>TRBV9|TRBJ1-1
CASSVAMEVNTEAFF
>TRBV19|TRBJ1-5
CASSISSNQPQHF
>TRBV12-3/TRBV12-4|TRBJ2-7
CASSKHYEQYF
>TRBV10-1|TRBJ2-7
CASSVASGGSDEQYF
>TRBV28|TRBJ1-2
CASSLAPGGYTF
>TRBV20-1|TRBJ1-1
CSARGGVQAFF
>TRBV5-1|TRBJ1-2
CASSLGTDYGYTF
>TRBV5-4|TRBJ2-2
CASSSRAVNGELFF
>TRBV10-1|TRBJ1-2
CASRPKGAGEGYTF
>TRBV4-2|TRBJ2-3
CASSREVGKLTDTQYF
>TRBV30|TRBJ1-4
CAWSVWLWTGKANEKLFF
>TRBV29-1|TRBJ2-3
CSGGSWVAGTRDF
>TRBV5-1|TRBJ2-2
CASSLGARGTGELFF
>TRBV27|TRBJ1-1
CASSPLDREGAGTEAFF
>TRBV5-1|TRBJ1-1
CASSLQWGAGYIEAFF
>TRBV25-1|TRBJ1-1
CASSVQGRYTEAFF
>TRBV11-2|TRBJ1-1
CASSSSTLGEAFF
>TRBV2|TRBJ1-1
CASSGGPRSAFF
>TRBV5-1|TRBJ2-1
CASSWGSSSYNEQFF
>TRBV9|TRBJ2-3
CASSVGLAGGQDTQYF
>TRBV5-1|TRBJ2-4
CASSLGILHTAKNIQYF
>TRBV3-1/TRBV3-2|TRBJ2-3
CASSQETSGPTDTQYF
>TRBV6-5|TRBJ1-6
CASRGGNSPLHF